A single sample gave rise to the 20 T cell receptor beta chains below, sequenced in a study of T cell responses to AZD1222 COVID-19 vaccine. The assay was immunoSEQ multiplex PCR, and TCRdb's table has in-frame clones only and misses some. The sample carries 100,000 to 150,000 clones, 90% recorded once. The sequences come from peripheral blood, collected on day 0 of AZD1222 vaccination. The receptors derive from an adult in good health.

The rearrangement uses TRBV4-2 and TRBJ2-3; 12 nucleotides line up with TRBD2. The CDR3 length is 17 residues. J lost 3 bases, V lost 4 bases, and 8 bases had no gene match. Germline V gene sequence: CDR1 LGHNA, CDR2 YNFKEQ. The chain's CDR3 is CASSLSHTSGGTDTQYF. CDR3 DNA: TGTGCCAGCAGCCTATCCCACACTAGCGGGGGGACAGATACGCAGTATTTT.

The chain employs TRBV2 and TRBJ2-7; TRBD1 matches at 7 bases. J was trimmed by 0 bases and V by 8 bases; bases with no gene match: 7. Germline V gene lookup returns CDR1 SNHLY and CDR2 FYNNEI. The CDR3 runs to 14 residues. The CDR3 loop is CASDGQVLSYEQYF. CDR3 DNA: TGTGCCAGCGATGGACAGGTCCTCTCCTACGAGCAGTACTTC.

This chain uses TRBV21-1 with TRBJ2-3; no check of the table's D call, TRBD1, against the DNA was made. TRBV21-1 is a pseudogene. The CDR3 has 17 residues. CDR3 DNA: TGTGCCAGCAGTAGAAAGGGACCGGGACAGCCCACAGATACGCAGTATTTT. Protein: CASSRKGPGQPTDTQYF.

The V call is TRBV2, the J call TRBJ2-5, with D tentatively TRBD2 (6 bases). Germline CDR1 and CDR2: SNHLY and FYNNEI. V was pared by 7 bases and J by 3 bases, with 15 bases between. This CDR3 comprises 14 residues. DNA of the CDR3: TGTGCCAGCAACTCCTGGGGGGAAGAAGAGACCCAGTACTTC. This encodes CASNSWGEEETQYF.

CDR3 sequence (DNA): TGTGCCAGCAGCGTAGCGCTGGGGAGGGATGAGCAGTTCTTC. This encodes CASSVALGRDEQFF. The chain combines TRBV9 with TRBJ2-1; 7 nucleotides line up with TRBD2. The length of the CDR3 is 14 residues. The V gene end was trimmed by 0 bases and the J gene end by 8 bases; junction bases not matched to a gene: 5. The germline gives CDR1 SGDLS, CDR2 YYNGEE. Using reference TRBV9 and TRBJ2-1 for the parts outside the CDR3, the full variable domain is DSGVTQTPKHLITATGQRVTLRCSPRSGDLSVYWYQQSLDQGLQFLIQYYNGEERAKGNILERFSAQQFPDLHSELNLSSLELGDSALYFCASSVALGRDEQFFGPGTRLTVL.

CDR3 DNA: TGTGCCAGCAGCTTATCCTCCGATACGCAGTATTTT. This gives the protein CASSLSSDTQYF. The chain recombines TRBV7-9 with TRBJ2-3; D unresolved. This CDR3 has 12 residues. Germline V CDR1 and CDR2: SEHNR, FQNEAQ (reference sequence). With 2 bases removed from V and 6 bases from J, the gap between germline ends came to 6 bases.

V is TRBV27 and J is TRBJ1-2; a weak D match, TRBD1 (6 bases). Deletions cut 5 bases from V and 6 bases from J, with 19 bases between. Germline loops: CDR1 MNHEY, CDR2 SMNVEV (reference sequence). The CDR3 sequence is 15 residues long. CDR3 sequence: CASSALPPTGNGYTF. In DNA form, the CDR3 reads TGTGCCAGCAGTGCCCTCCCCCCCACAGGGAATGGCTACACCTTC.

The rearrangement links TRBV2 to TRBJ2-1, with D possibly called TRBD1 or TRBD2 (6 bases each). V was cut by 2 bases and J by 10 bases, with 18 bases left in between. The CDR3 is 15 residues long. Germline CDR1 is SNHLY and CDR2 is FYNNEI. The CDR3 reads CASSERGGLGWEQFF. The DNA of the CDR3 is TGTGCCAGCAGTGAAAGAGGGGGGCTGGGCTGGGAGCAGTTCTTC.

This chain uses TRBV6-4 with TRBJ1-4; perhaps TRBD1 as D (5 bases). The CDR3 is 14 amino acids. CDR1 is MRHNA and CDR2 is SNTAGT in the germline V gene. Trimming cost V 9 bases and J 8 bases, with 19 bases left between them. The CDR3 reads CASLAGWNGEKLFF. The CDR3, as DNA: TGTGCCAGTCTGGCAGGGTGGAATGGGGAAAAACTGTTTTTT.

The CDR3 region has the DNA TGCGCCAGCAGCAGGACCGGGCCTAGGAGCGGGGAGCTGTTTTTT. It codes for CASSRTGPRSGELFF. The V gene is TRBV5-1, the J gene TRBJ2-2; D is undetermined. Trimming cost V 4 bases and J 7 bases, with 17 bases left between them. The CDR3 covers 15 residues. Germline CDR1 reads SGHRS; CDR2 reads YFSETQ.

This clone was picked up one time. The chain combines TRBV6-2 or TRBV6-3 with TRBJ2-7; the match to TRBD2 covers 9 bases. With V trimmed by 0 bases and J by 2 bases, 14 bases remained unmatched. The CDR3 spans 19 residues. Germline V gene lookup returns CDR1 MNHEY and CDR2 SVGEGT. The CDR3 bases are TGTGCCAGCAGTTACTCGATTACACTAGCGGGTCCTAGCCCCTACGAGCAGTACTTC. It yields the protein CASSYSITLAGPSPYEQYF.

This clone showed up just a few times. The gene calls are TRBV5-6 and TRBJ1-1; unclear D gene. Germline V gene lookup returns CDR1 SGHDT and CDR2 YYEEEE. CDR3 length: 15 residues. V lost 0 bases and J lost 3, with 12 bases in between. The CDR3 bases are TGTGCCAGCAGCTTGGGACCCCAAGTAGACACTGAAGCTTTCTTT. It encodes CASSLGPQVDTEAFF.

This clone appeared once. The chain uses TRBV18 and TRBJ1-3; D gene ambiguous. V dropped 1 base and J dropped 0 bases, with 10 bases sitting between them. CDR3 length: 16 residues. CDR1 is KGHSH and CDR2 is LQKENI in the germline V gene. The CDR3 sequence: CASSPQIENSGNTIYF. The DNA of the CDR3 is TGTGCCAGCTCACCACAAATAGAAAACTCTGGAAACACCATATATTTT.

The rearrangement links TRBV9 to TRBJ2-3; 10 bases line up with TRBD2. CDR3 length: 15 amino acids. V lost 6 bases to trimming and J lost 1 base; unmatched junction nucleotides: 5. Germline V gene lookup returns CDR1 SGDLS and CDR2 YYNGEE. In DNA form, the CDR3 reads TGTGCCAGCACCCAGCGGGGGGGCCGCACAGATACGCAGTATTTT. This translates into CASTQRGGRTDTQYF. Together with reference TRBV9 and TRBJ2-3, the CDR3 gives the full variable domain: DSGVTQTPKHLITATGQRVTLRCSPRSGDLSVYWYQQSLDQGLQFLIQYYNGEERAKGNILERFSAQQFPDLHSELNLSSLELGDSALYFCASTQRGGRTDTQYFGPGTRLTVL.

V gene TRBV5-1 combines with J gene TRBJ1-1; 8 positions match TRBD1. Losses at the gene ends were 0 bases for V and 10 bases for J; bases not matched to a gene: 5. This CDR3 comprises 13 residues. CDR1 and CDR2 from the germline V gene are SGHRS and YFSETQ. The CDR3 reads CASSLEQGARAFF. CDR3 nucleotides: TGCGCCAGCAGCTTGGAGCAGGGGGCTCGAGCTTTCTTT.

The chain joins TRBV30 to TRBJ1-2; D unclear. V lost 1 base to trimming and J lost 0 bases, with 3 bases between them. The CDR3 totals 12 residues. Germline V gives CDR1 GTSNPN, CDR2 SVGIG (reference sequence). The CDR3 nucleotides are TGTGCCTGGAGTGGAGCTAACTATGGCTACACCTTC. Translated: CAWSGANYGYTF.

The V call is TRBV27, the J call TRBJ1-2, with 9 bases fitting TRBD1. Germline values: CDR1 MNHEY, CDR2 SMNVEV (reference sequence). The junction had 14 bases not matched to a gene; V was cut back by 0 bases and J by 3 bases. The CDR3 covers 19 residues. The CDR3 loop is CASSLSLRGQGTYHYGYTF. CDR3 nucleotide sequence: TGTGCCAGCAGTTTATCACTTAGGGGACAGGGCACTTATCACTATGGCTACACCTTC.

This clone was observed a few times. The chain has TRBV11-2 and TRBJ1-1, with D possibly being TRBD1 (6 bases). CDR1 and CDR2 (germline): SGHAT, FQNNGV. CDR3 size: 14 residues. Between the trimmed V and J ends, which lost 6 bases and 1 base, there was a span of 12 bases. The CDR3 region is CASRLTGGNTEAFF. The CDR3 DNA reads as TGTGCCAGCAGATTGACAGGTGGGAACACTGAAGCTTTCTTT. Supplemented by reference TRBV11-2 and TRBJ1-1, the full variable domain reads EAGVAQSPRYKIIEKRQSVAFWCNPISGHATLYWYQQILGQGPKLLIQFQNNGVVDDSQLPKDRFSAERLKGVDSTLKIQPAKLEDSAVYLCASRLTGGNTEAFFGQGTRLTVV.

The V call is TRBV11-2, the J call TRBJ1-2, with a possible D match to TRBD1 (5 bases). Germline V gene lookup returns CDR1 SGHAT and CDR2 FQNNGV. There are 13 residues in the CDR3. Trimming stripped 2 bases from V and 5 bases from J, with 9 bases between. CDR3 in amino acids: CASSLRGFYGYTF. In DNA form, the CDR3 reads TGTGCCAGCAGCTTACGGGGCTTTTATGGCTACACCTTC.

The CDR3, as DNA: TGTGCCAGTAGTATCGGGGGCGGCGGCTACACCTTC. It is translated as CASSIGGGGYTF. This chain uses TRBV19 with TRBJ1-2, with D possibly TRBD1 on 6 matching bases. The V gene lost 3 bases and the J gene lost 8 bases, with 10 bases spanning the gap. In germline, CDR1 is LNHDA, CDR2 SQIVND (reference sequence). The CDR3 covers 12 residues. Drawing the rest from reference TRBV19 and TRBJ1-2, the complete variable domain is DGGITQSPKYLFRKEGQNVTLSCEQNLNHDAMYWYRQDPGQGLRLIYYSQIVNDFQKGDIAEGYSVSREKKESFPLTVTSAQKNPTAFYLCASSIGGGGYTFGSGTRLTVV.